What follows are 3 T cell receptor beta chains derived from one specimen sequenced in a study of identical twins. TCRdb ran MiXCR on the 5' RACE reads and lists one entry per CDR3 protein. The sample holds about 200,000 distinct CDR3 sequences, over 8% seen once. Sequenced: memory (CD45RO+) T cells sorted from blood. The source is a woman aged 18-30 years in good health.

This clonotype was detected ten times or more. In DNA, the CDR3 is TGTGCCATCAGTGAGTCAGCTAGCGGAAATTTGCCCTCCTACGAGCAGTACTTC. Protein product: CAISESASGNLPSYEQYF. This rearrangement joins TRBV10-3 to TRBJ2-7, with 7 bases that match TRBD2. V was pared by 0 bases and J by 0 bases, with 11 bases of the junction left unmatched. This CDR3 is built from 18 residues. Germline V gene sequence: CDR1 ENHRY, CDR2 SYGVKD.

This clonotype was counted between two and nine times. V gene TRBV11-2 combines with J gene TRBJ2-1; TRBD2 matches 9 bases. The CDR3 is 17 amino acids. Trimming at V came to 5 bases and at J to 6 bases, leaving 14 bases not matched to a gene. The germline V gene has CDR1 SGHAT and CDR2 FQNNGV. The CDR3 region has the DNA TGTGCCAGCAGCCCCAGACGTCTTAGCGGGAGTGCCAATGAGCAGTTCTTC. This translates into CASSPRRLSGSANEQFF.

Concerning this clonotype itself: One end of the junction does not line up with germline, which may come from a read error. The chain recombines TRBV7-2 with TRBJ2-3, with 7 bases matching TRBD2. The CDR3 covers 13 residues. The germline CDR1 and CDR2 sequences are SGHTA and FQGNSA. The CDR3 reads CARSSGLVDTQYF. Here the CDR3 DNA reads TGTGCCAGAAGCTCCGGACTAGTAGATACGCAGTATTTT.